This TCR beta chain was observed in a study of human T cells and chemical hapten exposure. Study overall: Reading of the patch tests, which applied 0.01% DPC to the upper back, occurred at 6 days. Study-level points and caveats: Positively correlated with patch test score were the counts of PT1 expanded TCRs. Having alopecia, the donors may differ immunologically from healthy people.

Concerning this clonotype: Its matching antigen is unknown.

Regarding time point: patch test 1, 2 weeks after DPC sensitization. Treatment reported: therapeutic diphenylcyclopropenone sensitization with weekly scalp DPC. Blood was collected ahead of every patch test applied. One entry per CDR3 protein, called by TCRdb with MiXCR from the RACE reads. The table includes 100,000 or so distinct CDR3 sequences, approximately 11% detected once. The germline V gene encodes CDR1 MNHEY and CDR2 SVGAGI. This CDR3 region has 15 residues. With V trimmed by 7 bases and J by 8 bases, 15 bases remained unmatched. This clonotype was obtained from a woman in her thirties or forties with alopecia areata. Some clones in this sample may be carry-over from other donors' samples. The sequenced sample was whole blood, obtained in connection with sensitization to the hapten diphenylcyclopropenone (DPC). The chain employs TRBV6-5 and TRBJ1-2; 8 bases map to TRBD1. The CDR3 protein is CASKGGQAAAGGYTF. CDR3 DNA: TGTGCCAGCAAAGGGGGACAGGCCGCTGCGGGGGGCTACACCTTC.